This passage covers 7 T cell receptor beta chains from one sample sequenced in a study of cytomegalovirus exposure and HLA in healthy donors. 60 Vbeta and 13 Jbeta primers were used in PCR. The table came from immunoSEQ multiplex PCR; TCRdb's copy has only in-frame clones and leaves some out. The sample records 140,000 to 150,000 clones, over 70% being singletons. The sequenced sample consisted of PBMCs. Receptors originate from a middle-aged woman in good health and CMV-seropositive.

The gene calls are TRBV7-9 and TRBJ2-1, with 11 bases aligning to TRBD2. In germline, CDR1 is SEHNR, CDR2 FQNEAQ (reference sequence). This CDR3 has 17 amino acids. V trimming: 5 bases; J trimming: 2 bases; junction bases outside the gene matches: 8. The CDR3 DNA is TGTGCCAGCAGCACCCCGACTAGCGGGGTCACCTACAATGAGCAGTTCTTC. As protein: CASSTPTSGVTYNEQFF. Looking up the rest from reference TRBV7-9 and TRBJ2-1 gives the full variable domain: DTGVSQNPRHKITKRGQNVTFRCDPISEHNRLYWYRQTLGQGPEFLTYFQNEAQLEKSRLLSDRFSAERPKGSFSTLEIQRTEQGDSAMYLCASSTPTSGVTYNEQFFGPGTRLTVL.

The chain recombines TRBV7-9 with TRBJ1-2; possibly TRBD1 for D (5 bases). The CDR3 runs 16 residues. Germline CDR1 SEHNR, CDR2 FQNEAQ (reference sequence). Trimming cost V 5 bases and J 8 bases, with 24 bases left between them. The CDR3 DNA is TGTGCCAGCAGCACTACACAGGTCCGCCAATCGTTCGGCTACACCTTC. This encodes CASSTTQVRQSFGYTF.

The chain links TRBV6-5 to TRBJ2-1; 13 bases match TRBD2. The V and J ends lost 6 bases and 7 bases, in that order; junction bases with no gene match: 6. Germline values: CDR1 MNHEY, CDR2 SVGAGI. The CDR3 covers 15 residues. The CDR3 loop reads CASRGGTSGVNEQFF. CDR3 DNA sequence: TGTGCCAGCAGGGGCGGGACTAGCGGGGTGAATGAGCAGTTCTTC.

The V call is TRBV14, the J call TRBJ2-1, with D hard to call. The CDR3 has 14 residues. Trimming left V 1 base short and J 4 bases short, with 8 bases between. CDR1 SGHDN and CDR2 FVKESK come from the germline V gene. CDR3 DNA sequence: TGTGCCAGCAGCCAAGTATCTGTTTACAATGAGCAGTTCTTC. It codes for CASSQVSVYNEQFF.

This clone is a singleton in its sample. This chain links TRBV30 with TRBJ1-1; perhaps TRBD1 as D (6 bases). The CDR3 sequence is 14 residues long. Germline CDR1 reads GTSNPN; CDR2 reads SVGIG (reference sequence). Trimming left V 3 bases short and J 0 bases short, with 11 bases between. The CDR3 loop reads CAWSRDNMNTEAFF. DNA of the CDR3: TGTGCCTGGAGCCGGGACAACATGAACACTGAAGCTTTCTTT.

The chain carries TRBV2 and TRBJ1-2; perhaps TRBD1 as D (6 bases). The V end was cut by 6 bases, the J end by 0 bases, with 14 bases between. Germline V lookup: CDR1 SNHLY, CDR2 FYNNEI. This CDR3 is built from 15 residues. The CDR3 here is CASRDSIPSNYGYTF. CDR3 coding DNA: TGTGCCAGCAGGGACAGTATCCCCTCTAACTATGGCTACACCTTC.

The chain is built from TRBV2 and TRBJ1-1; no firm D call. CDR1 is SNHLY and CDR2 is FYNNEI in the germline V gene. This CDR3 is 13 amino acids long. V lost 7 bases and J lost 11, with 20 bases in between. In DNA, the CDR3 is TGTGCCAGCATAAAAGACATCAGTGGGTCTGCTTTCTTT. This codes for CASIKDISGSAFF.